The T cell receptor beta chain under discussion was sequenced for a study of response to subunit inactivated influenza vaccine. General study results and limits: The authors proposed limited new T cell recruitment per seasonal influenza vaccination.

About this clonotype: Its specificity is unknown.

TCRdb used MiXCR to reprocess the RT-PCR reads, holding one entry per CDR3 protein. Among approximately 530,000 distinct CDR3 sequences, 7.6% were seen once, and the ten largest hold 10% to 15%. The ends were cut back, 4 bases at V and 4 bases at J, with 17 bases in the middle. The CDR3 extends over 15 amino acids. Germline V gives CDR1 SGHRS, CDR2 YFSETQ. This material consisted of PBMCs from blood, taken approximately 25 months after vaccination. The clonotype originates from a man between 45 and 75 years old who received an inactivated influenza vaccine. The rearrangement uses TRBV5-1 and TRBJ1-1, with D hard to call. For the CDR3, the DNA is TGCGCCAGCAGCGCGGGGAGGACTACCGGCACTGAAGCTTTCTTT. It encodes CASSAGRTTGTEAFF.